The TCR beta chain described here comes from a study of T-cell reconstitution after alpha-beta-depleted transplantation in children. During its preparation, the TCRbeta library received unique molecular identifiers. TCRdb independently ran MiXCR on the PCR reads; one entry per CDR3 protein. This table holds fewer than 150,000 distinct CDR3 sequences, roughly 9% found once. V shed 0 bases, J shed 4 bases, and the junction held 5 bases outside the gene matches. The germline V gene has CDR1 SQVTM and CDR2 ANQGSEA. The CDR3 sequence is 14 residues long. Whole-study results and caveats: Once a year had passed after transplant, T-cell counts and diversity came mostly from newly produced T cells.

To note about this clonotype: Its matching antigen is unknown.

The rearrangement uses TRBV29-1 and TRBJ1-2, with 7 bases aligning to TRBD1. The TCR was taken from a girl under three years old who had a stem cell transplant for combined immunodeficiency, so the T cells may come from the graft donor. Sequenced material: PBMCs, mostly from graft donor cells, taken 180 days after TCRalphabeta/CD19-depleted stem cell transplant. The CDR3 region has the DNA TGCAGCGTTGAAGAGGGGGGACAGCCCTATGGCTACACCTTC. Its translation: CSVEEGGQPYGYTF.